This TCR beta chain is drawn from a study of CD8 T cell repertoires and HIV-1 epitope variants. About the research overall: Control wells had CMV/EBV/flu peptides, negative Ebola AY9, or no peptide. Points from the study as a whole: The assay identified only TCR beta chains of antigen-proliferating T cells.

The germline V gene has CDR1 SGHVS and CDR2 FNYEAQ. This CDR3 comprises 18 residues. Germline trimming cut 3 bases from V and 0 bases from J; bases unmatched to any gene: 11. Survey-depth immunoSEQ sequencing covered TCR beta CDR3 regions. Sequenced by immunoSEQ multiplex PCR; TCRdb stores in-frame clones only, minus some. The sample yields some 87,000 clones, roughly four fifths seen once. Details on this clone: Its cognate antigen is unknown.

The receptor comes from a male donor with HIV. The chain uses TRBV7-6 and TRBJ1-3, with 7 positions matching TRBD1. Material for sequencing was uncultured baseline CD8+ T cells from peripheral blood mononuclear cells (PBMCs). Here the CDR3 reads CASSFRGGQYLSGNTIYF. The CDR3 nucleotides read TGTGCCAGCAGCTTCAGAGGGGGACAGTACCTCTCTGGAAACACCATATATTTT.